The 28 T cell receptor beta chains in this list originate from one sample, sequenced in a study of blood T cell repertoires in COVID-19. Using immunoSEQ multiplex PCR, the repertoire was profiled, and TCRdb retains in-frame clones only, with some absent. This table has some 160,000 clones, 80% appearing once. Input material: peripheral blood. The receptor source for this set is a woman aged 45-65 years with acute or convalescent COVID-19.

This chain links TRBV3-1 (or the pseudogene TRBV3-2) with TRBJ2-3; the D is unclear. Germline CDR1 reads LGHDT; CDR2 reads YNNKEL (reference sequence). CDR3 length equals 12 residues. Trimming took off 4 bases at V and 3 bases at J, with 5 bases between the two ends. The CDR3 protein is CASSRGTDTQYF. The DNA for the CDR3 is TGTGCCAGCAGCCGAGGAACAGATACGCAGTATTTT.

The chain combines TRBV11-2 with TRBJ2-7; D is ambiguous. Germline CDR1 SGHAT, CDR2 FQNNGV. This CDR3 spans 11 amino acids. Trimming left V 4 bases short and J 3 bases short, with 4 bases between. CDR3 bases: TGTGCCAGCAGCTCTTACTACGAGCAGTACTTC. The encoded protein is CASSSYYEQYF.

This clone turned up a few times. The chain combines TRBV7-2 with TRBJ1-6; TRBD1 might be the D (6 bases). The germline V and J ends were trimmed by 4 bases and 7 bases, with 17 bases remaining between them. There are 16 residues in the CDR3. The germline V gene encodes CDR1 SGHTA and CDR2 FQGNSA. The CDR3 loop reads CASSWTDQLQNSPLHF. CDR3 DNA: TGTGCCAGCAGCTGGACAGACCAGCTTCAAAATTCACCCCTCCACTTT.

The chain is built from TRBV7-3 and TRBJ1-2; perhaps TRBD1 as D (6 bases). The length of the CDR3 is 14 residues. V lost 4 bases, J lost 6 bases, and 15 bases lay in between. Germline loops: CDR1 SGHTA, CDR2 FQGTGA. The CDR3, as DNA: TGTGCCAGCAGCTCCCGACAGGACGCCAATGGCTACACCTTC. This encodes CASSSRQDANGYTF.

This clone was seen a few times. The genes are TRBV4-1 and TRBJ1-1; D is unclear. V gave up 5 bases and J gave up 0 bases, with 10 bases separating them. Germline loops: CDR1 MGHRA, CDR2 YSYEKL. The CDR3 extends over 14 amino acids. CDR3 sequence reads: CASSSQSMNTEAFF. Here the CDR3 DNA reads TGCGCCAGCAGCTCTCAGTCCATGAACACTGAAGCTTTCTTT.

The chain uses TRBV21-1 and TRBJ2-7; no DNA check was done on the table's D call, TRBD2. TRBV21-1 corresponds to a pseudogene. The CDR3 is 16 residues long. DNA for the CDR3: TGTGCCAGCAGCGCGGACGGAGCGGCCGATAACTACGAGCAGTACTTC. Its protein is CASSADGAADNYEQYF.

This chain uses TRBV19 with TRBJ2-1; 10 bases map to TRBD1. Germline CDR1 and CDR2: LNHDA and SQIVND (reference sequence). Trimming cost V 5 bases and J 9 bases; bases outside gene matches: 4. CDR3 size: 13 residues. CDR3 DNA sequence: TGTGCCAGTAGTGTGACAGGGGGCGGTGAGCAGTTCTTC. It is translated as CASSVTGGGEQFF.

CDR3 protein: CASSEGVRGLSPLHF. CDR3 in DNA: TGTGCCAGCAGTGAAGGAGTCAGGGGGCTATCACCCCTCCACTTT. J is TRBJ1-6 and V is TRBV6-1; TRBD1 matches at 8 bases. Trimming cost V 1 base and J 10 bases; bases outside gene matches: 6. CDR3 size: 15 residues. From germline, CDR1 is MNHNS and CDR2 SASEGT.

The gene calls are TRBV29-1 and TRBJ1-1; possible D gene TRBD1, 5 bases. CDR1 SQVTM and CDR2 ANQGSEA come from the germline V gene. V was clipped by 8 bases and J by 0 bases, with 16 bases between them. The CDR3 is made up of 14 amino acids. For the CDR3, the DNA is TGCAGCATATCAACACAGGCCTTGAACACTGAAGCTTTCTTT. It codes for CSISTQALNTEAFF.

The chain has TRBV6-5 and TRBJ1-1, with 10 bases lining up with TRBD1. Trimming cost V 7 bases and J 9 bases; bases outside gene matches: 11. The germline gives CDR1 MNHEY, CDR2 SVGAGI. There are 14 residues in the CDR3. The CDR3 coding sequence is TGTGCCAGCACCCGGGACAGGGGTATTGGAAAAGCTTTCTTT. Translated: CASTRDRGIGKAFF.

The chain uses TRBV5-1 and TRBJ2-5; D is perhaps TRBD1 (6 bases). V lost 3 bases and J lost 4, with 16 bases in between. The CDR3 loop spans 15 amino acids. Germline values: CDR1 SGHRS, CDR2 YFSETQ. The CDR3 here is CASSSLGGKRETQYF. In DNA, the CDR3 is TGCGCCAGCAGCTCACTTGGGGGCAAAAGAGAGACCCAGTACTTC.

The J gene is TRBJ2-3, the V gene TRBV19, with 8 bases aligning to TRBD2. J gave up 2 bases and V 6 bases, and 10 bases lay outside the gene matches. Germline CDR1 is LNHDA and CDR2 is SQIVND (reference sequence). This CDR3 is 16 amino acids long. CDR3 protein: CASRRGLAGNTDTQYF. CDR3 sequence (DNA): TGTGCCAGTAGACGAGGGCTAGCGGGTAACACAGATACGCAGTATTTT.

In this sample, this clone turned up once. One junction end disagrees with the germline gene, perhaps due to a read error. This chain links TRBV6-5 with TRBJ1-4; D not resolved. In germline, CDR1 is MNHEY, CDR2 SVGAGI. This CDR3 has 14 amino acids. The CDR3: CASSDSHNNEKLFF. CDR3 bases: TGTGCCAGCAGTGACTCACACAATAATGAAAAACTGTTTTTT.

This chain uses TRBV6-5 with TRBJ1-4; no firm D call. The V gene lost 5 bases and the J gene lost 6 bases, with 4 bases spanning the gap. The length of the CDR3 is 11 residues. Looked up from germline, CDR1 is MNHEY and CDR2 is SVGAGI. The chain's CDR3 is CASSPYEKLFF. In DNA, the CDR3 is TGTGCCAGCAGTCCGTATGAAAAACTGTTTTTT.

V usage is TRBV12-3 or TRBV12-4 and J usage is TRBJ2-7; the D gene is possibly TRBD1 (6 bases). This CDR3 is built from 12 residues. With 6 bases removed from V and 5 bases from J, the gap between germline ends came to 11 bases. The CDR3 is CASSIQGDEQYF. The DNA of the CDR3 is TGTGCCAGCAGCATACAGGGTGACGAGCAGTACTTC.

In DNA, the CDR3 is TGTGCCAGCAGTGAAGCGCGTACAAGGACAGAATATAGCAATCAGCCCCAGCATTTT. Translation gives CASSEARTRTEYSNQPQHF. This chain uses TRBV6-1 with TRBJ1-5; the D gene is possibly TRBD1 (6 bases). CDR3 length: 19 amino acids. Germline assignment: CDR1 MNHNS and CDR2 SASEGT. The V end lost 0 bases, the J end lost 0 bases, and 18 bases lay between the germline ends.

The J gene is TRBJ2-1, the V gene TRBV7-9; TRBD1 matches at 8 bases. Germline V lookup: CDR1 SEHNR, CDR2 FQNEAQ (reference sequence). J lost 7 bases, V lost 5 bases, and 1 base had no gene match. There are 12 residues in the CDR3. Here the CDR3 DNA reads TGTGCCAGCAGCAGGACAGGGAATGAGCAGTTCTTC. It specifies CASSRTGNEQFF. Looking up the rest from reference TRBV7-9 and TRBJ2-1 gives the full variable domain: DTGVSQNPRHKITKRGQNVTFRCDPISEHNRLYWYRQTLGQGPEFLTYFQNEAQLEKSRLLSDRFSAERPKGSFSTLEIQRTEQGDSAMYLCASSRTGNEQFFGPGTRLTVL.

V is TRBV6-2 or TRBV6-3 and J is TRBJ1-2, with 11 bases aligning to TRBD1. With 5 bases clipped from V and 5 bases from J, the junction kept 7 bases outside the gene matches. This CDR3 contains 15 residues. The germline V gene encodes CDR1 MNHEY and CDR2 SVGEGT. The CDR3 loop is CASSISGTGGYGYTF. CDR3 DNA: TGTGCCAGCAGTATCTCCGGGACAGGGGGATATGGCTACACCTTC.

The chain employs TRBV29-1 and TRBJ2-3, with D maybe TRBD2 (6 bases). V dropped 5 bases and J dropped 4 bases, with 10 bases sitting between them. CDR3 length: 12 amino acids. Per the germline V gene, CDR1 is SQVTM and CDR2 is ANQGSEA. CDR3 amino acids: CSVRGTADTQYF. CDR3 sequence (DNA): TGCAGCGTTCGGGGGACTGCAGATACGCAGTATTTT.

The V gene is TRBV18, the J gene TRBJ2-3, with 14 bases lining up with TRBD2. This CDR3 region has 17 residues. J lost 0 bases, V lost 6 bases, and 5 bases had no gene match. Germline CDR1 is KGHSH and CDR2 is LQKENI. The CDR3 DNA sequence: TGTGCCAGCTCGTCCGGGACTAGCGGGGGTAGCACAGATACGCAGTATTTT. It is translated as CASSSGTSGGSTDTQYF.

The chain has TRBV25-1 and TRBJ2-3; D unclear. The CDR3 extends over 13 amino acids. The germline V gene has CDR1 MGHDK and CDR2 SYGVNS. The V end lost 5 bases, the J end lost 4 bases, and 10 bases lay between the germline ends. The CDR3 loop reads CASSPGSADTQYF. Written as DNA, the CDR3 is TGTGCCAGCAGTCCTGGCAGCGCAGATACGCAGTATTTT.

CDR3 sequence (DNA): TGTGCCAGCAGTTCCGACCCCCTCAGGGGTGAGCAGTTCTTC. Protein: CASSSDPLRGEQFF. V is TRBV6-5 and J is TRBJ2-1, with D possibly matching TRBD1 (6 bases). V was cut by 4 bases and J by 9 bases, with 16 bases left in between. The CDR3 is made up of 14 amino acids. Per the germline V gene, CDR1 is MNHEY and CDR2 is SVGAGI.

The gene calls are TRBV6-5 and TRBJ2-5; D possibly corresponds to TRBD1 (5 bases). The CDR3 has 15 residues. Germline loops: CDR1 MNHEY, CDR2 SVGAGI. Trimming left V 0 bases short and J 3 bases short, with 11 bases between. As DNA, the CDR3 is TGTGCCAGCAGTTACTCGTCAGGGCGAAAAGAGACCCAGTACTTC. It translates to CASSYSSGRKETQYF.

This clone came up a few times. The CDR3 nucleotides read TGTGCCAGCAGCGGCGGGGGCGAATCAGATACGCAGTATTTT. The encoded protein is CASSGGGESDTQYF. The chain combines TRBV9 with TRBJ2-3; possibly TRBD2 for D (7 bases). The CDR3 has 14 amino acids. Germline assignment: CDR1 SGDLS and CDR2 YYNGEE. Trimming took off 3 bases at V and 4 bases at J, with 12 bases between the two ends.

The rearrangement links TRBV29-1 to TRBJ2-2, with 7 bases that match TRBD1. Germline trimming cut 4 bases from V and 6 bases from J; bases unmatched to any gene: 5. The germline gives CDR1 SQVTM, CDR2 ANQGSEA. CDR3 length equals 13 residues. In DNA form, the CDR3 reads TGCAGCGTTGTTAGGGGGCCGCCCGGGGAGCTGTTTTTT. Translated: CSVVRGPPGELFF.

The V call is TRBV7-2, the J call TRBJ1-3, with TRBD1 identical over 8 bases. Trimming cost V 2 bases and J 0 bases; bases outside gene matches: 6. The length of the CDR3 is 17 residues. Germline V lookup: CDR1 SGHTA, CDR2 FQGNSA. The CDR3 bases are TGTGCCAGCAGCTTATGGGACAGGCTAAGCTCTGGAAACACCATATATTTT. Its protein product is CASSLWDRLSSGNTIYF. The whole variable domain, remainder taken from reference TRBV7-2 and TRBJ1-3, is GAGVSQSPSNKVTEKGKDVELRCDPISGHTALYWYRQSLGQGLEFLIYFQGNSAPDKSGLPSDRFSAERTGGSVSTLTIQRTQQEDSAVYLCASSLWDRLSSGNTIYFGEGSWLTVV.

The chain couples TRBV4-2 to TRBJ1-2; 11 nucleotides agree with TRBD1. V was pared by 4 bases and J by 3 bases, with 7 bases of the junction left unmatched. The CDR3 has 16 amino acids. CDR1 is LGHNA and CDR2 is YNFKEQ in the germline V gene. Here the CDR3 reads CASSRAGTGGDYGYTF. In DNA, the CDR3 is TGTGCCAGCAGCCGAGCCGGGACAGGGGGGGACTATGGCTACACCTTC.

This chain joins TRBV2 and TRBJ2-5, with unresolved D. The V and J ends lost 6 bases and 5 bases respectively, with 10 bases between them. Germline CDR1 and CDR2: SNHLY and FYNNEI. This CDR3 spans 12 amino acids. The CDR3, as DNA: TGTGCCAGCAGGGAACAAATTGAGACCCAGTACTTC. This translates into CASREQIETQYF.